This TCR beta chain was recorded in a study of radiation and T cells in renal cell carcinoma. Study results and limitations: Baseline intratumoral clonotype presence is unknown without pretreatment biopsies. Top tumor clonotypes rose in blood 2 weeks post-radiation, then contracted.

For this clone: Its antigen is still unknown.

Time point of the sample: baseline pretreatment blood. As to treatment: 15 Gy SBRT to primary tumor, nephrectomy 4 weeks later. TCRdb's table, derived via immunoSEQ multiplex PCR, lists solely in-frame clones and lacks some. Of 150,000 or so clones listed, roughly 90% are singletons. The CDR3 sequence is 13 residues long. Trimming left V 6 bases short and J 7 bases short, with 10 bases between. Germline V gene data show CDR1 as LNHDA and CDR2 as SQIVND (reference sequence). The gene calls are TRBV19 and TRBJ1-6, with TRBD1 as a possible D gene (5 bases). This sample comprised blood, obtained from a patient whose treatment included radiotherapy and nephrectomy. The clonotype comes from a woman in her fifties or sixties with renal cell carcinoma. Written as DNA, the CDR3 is TGTGCCAGTAGCCCCCGGGGGAATTCACCCCTCCACTTT. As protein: CASSPRGNSPLHF.